This entry lists 9 T cell receptor beta chains sequenced from one sample in a study of technical replicates of blood from several donors (dated by TCRdb to 2016 to 2017). The method was the immunoSEQ multiplex PCR assay. Here the immuneACCESS table is served through TCRdb, limited to in-frame sequences with V and J called. Missing clones are a known gap in these copies; in checked studies unresolved V genes cover under half, and the rest lacks a known reason. For this sample there are about 98,000 clones; 90% to 97% appear just once. In total, the top ten clones hold approximately 0.21% of the sample. Sequenced: T cells isolated from PBMCs. These receptors all come from a human donor in good health.

This chain connects TRBV28 to TRBJ1-2; TRBD1 matches at 9 bases. This CDR3 comprises 15 residues. V was clipped by 3 bases and J by 4 bases; unmatched bases: 6. Germline V lookup: CDR1 MDHEN, CDR2 SYDVKM. Here the CDR3 reads CASSLTGGNPYGYTF. As DNA, the CDR3 is TGTGCCAGCAGTTTGACAGGGGGGAATCCCTATGGCTACACCTTC.

The chain links TRBV27 to TRBJ1-4; no definite D call. CDR3 length: 14 amino acids. The V end lost 1 base, the J end lost 4 bases, and 7 bases lay between the germline ends. Germline CDR1 reads MNHEY; CDR2 reads SMNVEV (reference sequence). The CDR3 reads CASSLFRSNEKLFF. CDR3 in DNA: TGTGCCAGCAGTTTATTCCGGAGTAATGAAAAACTGTTTTTT.

The rearrangement uses TRBV27 and TRBJ2-3; TRBD1 agrees at 7 bases. The V gene's germline CDR1 is MNHEY and CDR2 SMNVEV (reference sequence). The CDR3 has 16 residues. J gave up 6 bases and V 5 bases, and 14 bases lay outside the gene matches. The CDR3, as DNA: TGTGCCAGCAGTGCCGGGACAGAGCGAGATTGGGATACGCAGTATTTT. Amino acids: CASSAGTERDWDTQYF.

The V call is TRBV4-1, the J call TRBJ2-7, with 8 bases identical to TRBD2. The junction had 3 bases not matched to a gene; V was cut back by 3 bases and J by 2 bases. The CDR3 loop spans 14 amino acids. From germline, CDR1 is MGHRA and CDR2 YSYEKL. The CDR3 bases are TGCGCCAGCAGCCAGGCAGCGGGAGCCTACGAGCAGTACTTC. Residues: CASSQAAGAYEQYF.

This clone has just one count. V and J are TRBV9 and TRBJ2-7, with 7 bases aligning to TRBD2. V lost 4 bases, J lost 3 bases, and 7 bases stayed unmatched. Germline V gives CDR1 SGDLS, CDR2 YYNGEE. The CDR3 runs to 14 residues. Written as DNA, the CDR3 is TGTGCCAGCAGCCCGAGGGGAGGGCTCTACGAGCAGTACTTC. Translation gives CASSPRGGLYEQYF.

V is TRBV15 and J is TRBJ1-5; tentative D call: TRBD1 (6 bases). Per the germline V gene, CDR1 is LNHNV and CDR2 is YYDKDF (reference sequence). Trimming shortened V by 0 bases and J by 6 bases, and 12 bases separated the two germline ends. The CDR3 runs 15 residues. The CDR3 loop is CATSRDRGRGQPQHF. The CDR3 DNA sequence: TGTGCCACCAGCAGAGATCGGGGCAGGGGTCAGCCCCAGCATTTT.

The chain couples TRBV11-2 to TRBJ2-7; D call uncertain. V shed 2 bases and J shed 6 bases, with 5 bases lying between them. Germline lookup yields CDR1 SGHAT and CDR2 FQNNGV. The CDR3 is 11 residues long. This chain's CDR3 is CASSLLAEQYF. The CDR3 DNA follows: TGTGCCAGCAGCTTACTGGCCGAGCAGTACTTC.

The V and J genes are TRBV27 and TRBJ1-5; D unclear. The CDR3 is 17 amino acids. Germline CDR1 MNHEY, CDR2 SMNVEV (reference sequence). V dropped 7 bases and J dropped 0 bases, with 19 bases sitting between them. Written as DNA, the CDR3 is TGTGCCAGCAACCCGATTGGGGAGAGTGGTAGCAATCAGCCCCAGCATTTT. Translation: CASNPIGESGSNQPQHF.

The chain combines TRBV10-1 with TRBJ2-7; 9 positions match TRBD1. V lost 7 bases, J lost 4 bases, and 5 bases stayed unmatched. Germline V gives CDR1 WNHNN, CDR2 SYGVQD (reference sequence). The CDR3 has 13 residues. The CDR3 coding sequence is TGCGCCAGCACCGCGACAGGGGGGTACGAGCAGTACTTC. This gives the protein CASTATGGYEQYF.